Listed below are T cell receptor beta chains from one sample, sequenced in a study of T-cell memory formation after mild COVID-19. From the 5' RACE reads, TCRdb called clonotypes with MiXCR, one entry per CDR3 protein. The table includes 470,000 or so distinct CDR3 sequences, around 20% detected once. Material: PBMCs or a T cell subset sorted from them (not recorded which). The receptors stem from an adult woman who had mild COVID-19 (a few samples of this study predate the infection). Cell type and time point are not known. CDR3s include the opening cysteine and the closing phenylalanine or tryptophan. D genes are given only for firm matches. The size field is filled for only some rows; it gives once, few, many or a size class.

D gene: TRBD1; J gene: TRBJ2-1; V gene: TRBV9; clone size: .; CDR3 DNA: TGTGCCAGCAGCGTAGGTACAGGGGGGAACAATGAGCAGTTCTTC; CDR3 protein: CASSVGTGGNNEQFF
D gene: .; J gene: TRBJ2-7; V gene: TRBV15; clone size: few; CDR3 DNA: TGTGCCACCAGCAGATCCGAGGACGGTGATTACGAGCAGTACTTC; CDR3 protein: CATSRSEDGDYEQYF
D gene: .; J gene: TRBJ2-3; V gene: TRBV7-9; clone size: .; CDR3 DNA: TGTGCCAGCAGCTTCTCACGGGCCAGGGCGAAGACTAGCACAGATACGCAGTATTTT; CDR3 protein: CASSFSRARAKTSTDTQYF
D gene: .; J gene: TRBJ2-1; V gene: TRBV11-1; clone size: few; CDR3 DNA: TGTGCCAGCAGCTTAGTATTTCCCGGGGCGGGAAATGAGCAGTTCTTC; CDR3 protein: CASSLVFPGAGNEQFF
D gene: .; J gene: TRBJ1-2; V gene: TRBV27; clone size: .; CDR3 DNA: TGTGCCAGCAGTTTTCGTCCCTCAGCTAACTATGGCTACACCTTC; CDR3 protein: CASSFRPSANYGYTF
D gene: .; J gene: TRBJ1-1; V gene: TRBV7-3; clone size: few; CDR3 DNA: TGTGCCAGCAGCCTCGGCGTCCAGGGTTTCACTGAAGCTTTCTTT; CDR3 protein: CASSLGVQGFTEAFF
D gene: .; J gene: TRBJ2-1; V gene: TRBV7-9; clone size: few; CDR3 DNA: TGTGCCAGCAGCTTATGGGTCTCGGGCTCCTACAATGAGCAGTTCTTC; CDR3 protein: CASSLWVSGSYNEQFF
D gene: .; J gene: TRBJ2-7; V gene: TRBV14; clone size: .; CDR3 DNA: TGTGCCAGCAGCCAATTCCGCGGGAACTCCTACGAGCAGTACTTC; CDR3 protein: CASSQFRGNSYEQYF
D gene: .; J gene: TRBJ1-4; V gene: TRBV15; clone size: few; CDR3 DNA: TGTGCCACCAGCGACGGGACTTACATTAATGAAAAACTGTTTTTT; CDR3 protein: CATSDGTYINEKLFF
D gene: TRBD1; J gene: TRBJ1-1; V gene: TRBV18; clone size: few; CDR3 DNA: TGTGCCAGCTCAGAAAGACAGGGAGAAAACACTGAAGCTTTCTTT; CDR3 protein: CASSERQGENTEAFF
D gene: .; J gene: TRBJ2-7; V gene: TRBV9; clone size: .; CDR3 DNA: TGTGCTAGGAGCTCCTACGAGCAGTACTTC; CDR3 protein: CARSSYEQYF
D gene: .; J gene: TRBJ2-7; V gene: TRBV10-3; clone size: few; CDR3 DNA: TGTGCCATCAGTGCGGCAGGCCCATACGAGCAGTACTTC; CDR3 protein: CAISAAGPYEQYF
D gene: .; J gene: TRBJ2-5; V gene: TRBV6-5; clone size: .; CDR3 DNA: TGTGCCAGCAGGCCCCGGGACCGCGAGACCCAGTACTTC; CDR3 protein: CASRPRDRETQYF
D gene: .; J gene: TRBJ2-1; V gene: TRBV19; clone size: .; CDR3 DNA: TGTGCCAGTAGTATCGAGCGTTCCTACAATGAGCAGTTCTTC; CDR3 protein: CASSIERSYNEQFF
D gene: .; J gene: TRBJ2-5; V gene: TRBV7-9; clone size: .; CDR3 DNA: TGTGCCAGCAGCTTGACGGAGGCTCGTCTGGGGGAGACCCAGTACTTC; CDR3 protein: CASSLTEARLGETQYF
D gene: TRBD1; J gene: TRBJ2-5; V gene: TRBV10-3; clone size: .; CDR3 DNA: TGTGCCATCAGTGACCGGGACAGGGAAGAGACCCAGTACTTC; CDR3 protein: CAISDRDREETQYF
D gene: .; J gene: TRBJ1-1; V gene: TRBV5-6; clone size: .; CDR3 DNA: TGTGCCAGCAGCTTGCCGGACAGCTTGAAGGCTTTCTTT; CDR3 protein: CASSLPDSLKAFF
D gene: TRBD1; J gene: TRBJ2-7; V gene: TRBV6-6; clone size: .; CDR3 DNA: TGTGCCAGCAGTTTCAACCGGGGACAGGGCTACGAGCAGTACTTC; CDR3 protein: CASSFNRGQGYEQYF
D gene: .; J gene: TRBJ2-2; V gene: TRBV29-1; clone size: few; CDR3 DNA: TGCAGCGTTGGAAACTGGGACACCGGGGAGCTGTTTTTT; CDR3 protein: CSVGNWDTGELFF
D gene: TRBD1; J gene: TRBJ2-2; V gene: TRBV7-2; clone size: few; CDR3 DNA: TGTGCCAGCAGCTTAAGGGCTCCGGGACAGGGAGGCACCGGGGAGCTGTTTTTT; CDR3 protein: CASSLRAPGQGGTGELFF
D gene: TRBD1; J gene: TRBJ2-3; V gene: TRBV5-4; clone size: .; CDR3 DNA: TGTGCCAGCAGCTTGCGGACAGGGCAGCCCACAGATACGCAGTATTTT; CDR3 protein: CASSLRTGQPTDTQYF
D gene: .; J gene: TRBJ2-5; V gene: TRBV27; clone size: .; CDR3 DNA: TGTGCCAGCAGTTCTCTCGGGGGCCGGGAGACCCAGTACTTC; CDR3 protein: CASSSLGGRETQYF
D gene: TRBD1; J gene: TRBJ2-7; V gene: TRBV12-3/TRBV12-4; clone size: .; CDR3 DNA: TGTGCCAGCAGTCTCGGACAGGGGATGGTAGAGCAGTACTTC; CDR3 protein: CASSLGQGMVEQYF
D gene: TRBD2; J gene: TRBJ2-3; V gene: TRBV2; clone size: .; CDR3 DNA: TGTGCCAGCAGTGAAGCGCTAGCGGGAGTGAAAGAAGATACGCAGTATTTT; CDR3 protein: CASSEALAGVKEDTQYF
D gene: .; J gene: TRBJ2-3; V gene: TRBV9; clone size: .; CDR3 DNA: TGTGCCAGCAGCGTCAGACAGGTGGGGAGCCCAGATACGCAGTATTTT; CDR3 protein: CASSVRQVGSPDTQYF
D gene: TRBD2; J gene: TRBJ2-1; V gene: TRBV7-9; clone size: .; CDR3 DNA: TGTGCCAGCAGCTTAGCGCGGACGGGGGGACACAATGAGCAGTTCTTC; CDR3 protein: CASSLARTGGHNEQFF
D gene: TRBD2; J gene: TRBJ2-5; V gene: TRBV29-1; clone size: .; CDR3 DNA: TGCAGCGTTGACCCGGGGGGGGTCCAAGAGACCCAGTACTTC; CDR3 protein: CSVDPGGVQETQYF
D gene: TRBD1; J gene: TRBJ1-3; V gene: TRBV4-3; clone size: few; CDR3 DNA: TGCGCCAGCAGCCTAGACTCGGGGACAGGCTTCGGAAACACCATATATTTT; CDR3 protein: CASSLDSGTGFGNTIYF
D gene: TRBD1; J gene: TRBJ2-1; V gene: TRBV20-1; clone size: .; CDR3 DNA: TGCAGTGCTAGGGACAGGGATTCCCTCAATGAGCAGTTCTTC; CDR3 protein: CSARDRDSLNEQFF
D gene: .; J gene: TRBJ2-7; V gene: TRBV5-1; clone size: few; CDR3 DNA: TGCGCCAGCAGCTTGGATGGTCGGGTGGCTGTACGCGAGCAGTACTTC; CDR3 protein: CASSLDGRVAVREQYF
D gene: TRBD1; J gene: TRBJ2-7; V gene: TRBV10-3; clone size: few; CDR3 DNA: TGTGCCATCAGTACAGGGGTCGGGGAGCAGTACTTC; CDR3 protein: CAISTGVGEQYF